Below are 7 T cell receptor beta chains sequenced from a single sample in a study of T-cell memory formation after mild COVID-19. TCRdb independently ran MiXCR on the 5' RACE reads; one entry per CDR3 protein. The data hold 400,000 to 550,000 distinct CDR3 sequences, with 25% observed a single time. The sample comprised PBMCs or a T cell subset sorted from them (not recorded which). The receptors shown here come from an adult woman who had mild COVID-19 (a few samples of this study predate the infection). Cell type and time point are not known.

This clonotype was picked up a small number of times. This chain links TRBV7-6 with TRBJ2-1, with 9 bases aligning to TRBD2. There are 16 residues in the CDR3. V dropped 5 bases and J dropped 3; count of bases not matched to a gene: 8. From germline, CDR1 is SGHVS and CDR2 FNYEAQ. CDR3 amino acids: CASSLGSLAGYNEQFF. DNA of the CDR3: TGTGCCAGCAGCCTAGGATCACTAGCGGGCTACAATGAGCAGTTCTTC.

This clonotype has only a few counts. This sequence joins TRBV3-1 and TRBJ1-2; the D is unclear. Trimming shortened V by 4 bases and J by 3 bases, and 12 bases separated the two germline ends. CDR1 LGHDT and CDR2 YNNKEL come from the germline V gene (reference sequence). This CDR3 has 14 residues. The CDR3 nucleotides are TGTGCCAGCAGCCCGCTGGGAAGGGACTATGGCTACACCTTC. Translating gives CASSPLGRDYGYTF.

This clonotype was seen only a few times. The chain uses TRBV3-1 and TRBJ2-2, with D tentatively TRBD1 (6 bases). Trimming removed 4 bases from V and 1 base from J, with 13 bases in between. The CDR3 is made up of 16 amino acids. Per the germline V gene, CDR1 is LGHDT and CDR2 is YNNKEL (reference sequence). The CDR3 coding sequence is TGTGCCAGCAGCCGGGGGCGAACCTGGAACACCGGGGAGCTGTTTTTT. This encodes CASSRGRTWNTGELFF.

A few counts support this clonotype. The chain uses TRBV7-9 and TRBJ1-5, with D hard to call. Germline CDR1 reads SEHNR; CDR2 reads FQNEAQ (reference sequence). V was clipped by 5 bases and J by 9 bases, with 11 bases between them. The CDR3 loop spans 12 amino acids. The DNA for the CDR3 is TGTGCCAGCAGCAGGACCGCGGGGCCCCAGCATTTT. This gives the protein CASSRTAGPQHF.

V is TRBV7-2 and J is TRBJ2-3; the D gene is possibly TRBD1 (7 bases). The germline V gene encodes CDR1 SGHTA and CDR2 FQGNSA. The CDR3 is made up of 17 amino acids. V dropped 0 bases and J dropped 3 bases, with 16 bases sitting between them. The CDR3: CASSLAGGGVRTDTQYF. The CDR3 DNA sequence: TGTGCCAGCAGCTTAGCAGGGGGCGGGGTGCGGACAGATACGCAGTATTTT.

The chain is built from TRBV5-1 and TRBJ2-5; 7 bases map to TRBD1. This CDR3 region has 16 residues. V trimming: 3 bases; J trimming: 2 bases; junction bases outside the gene matches: 10. Germline values: CDR1 SGHRS, CDR2 YFSETQ. The CDR3 nucleotides are TGCGCCAGCAGCTCCGGGACAGCAAGGCTTCAAGAGACCCAGTACTTC. It specifies CASSSGTARLQETQYF.

This clonotype was recorded a few times. The chain combines TRBV6-2 or TRBV6-3 with TRBJ2-5; D unresolved. Per the germline V gene, CDR1 is MNHEY and CDR2 is SVGEGT. The CDR3 extends over 14 amino acids. V was trimmed by 2 bases and J by 5 bases, leaving 12 bases between them. CDR3 nucleotides: TGTGCCAGCAGTTACCGAATGAAAGGGGAGACCCAGTACTTC. It yields the protein CASSYRMKGETQYF.